The sequence of this T cell receptor (beta chain) was determined in a study of cytomegalovirus exposure and HLA in healthy donors. Study-level points and caveats: Some TCR beta chains (roughly 160 of them) were listed as cytomegalovirus-associated. Testing in vitro showed a few CMV-associated chains specific for CMV antigens.

V dropped 1 base and J dropped 5 bases, with 6 bases sitting between them. The CDR3 contains 13 residues. The germline CDR1 and CDR2 sequences are LNHDA and SQIVND (reference sequence). Profiling relied on immunoSEQ multiplex PCR, and the TCRdb table lists in-frame clones only, not all of them. The sample carries about 120,000 clones, 85% to 90% recorded once. The 120-subject validation cohort, separate from the 666-subject first cohort, included the donors. Regarding this clone: Antigen: not known.

V and J are TRBV19 and TRBJ2-1; D is unclear. Source material: PBMCs. This clonotype originated in a woman between 18 and 29 years old in good health and CMV-seropositive. In DNA, the CDR3 is TGTGCCAGTAGTATAGCAGTAAACAATGAGCAGTTCTTC. Protein sequence: CASSIAVNNEQFF.